This T cell receptor (beta chain) is from a study of blood T cell repertoires in COVID-19. Study summary: T cells, B-cell-depleted T cells, or PBMCs provided the cDNA or gDNA that served as material.

V shed 0 bases and J shed 2 bases, with 11 bases lying between them. The CDR3 runs to 15 residues. Germline values: CDR1 LNHNV, CDR2 YYDKDF (reference sequence). Only a few counts were recorded for this clone. Here immunoSEQ multiplex PCR was the method, and the copy in TCRdb shows in-frame clones only, minus some. The sample has around 45,000 clones; 65% to 85% are singletons. Sequencing input: peripheral blood. This rearrangement joins TRBV15 to TRBJ2-7; weak D call: TRBD2 (6 bases). The sequence was obtained from a man aged 80 or over in a cohort sampled during active COVID-19. The DNA of the CDR3 is TGTGCCACCAGCAGAGACTGGCGGGGCCCCTACGAGCAGTACTTC. Amino acids: CATSRDWRGPYEQYF.